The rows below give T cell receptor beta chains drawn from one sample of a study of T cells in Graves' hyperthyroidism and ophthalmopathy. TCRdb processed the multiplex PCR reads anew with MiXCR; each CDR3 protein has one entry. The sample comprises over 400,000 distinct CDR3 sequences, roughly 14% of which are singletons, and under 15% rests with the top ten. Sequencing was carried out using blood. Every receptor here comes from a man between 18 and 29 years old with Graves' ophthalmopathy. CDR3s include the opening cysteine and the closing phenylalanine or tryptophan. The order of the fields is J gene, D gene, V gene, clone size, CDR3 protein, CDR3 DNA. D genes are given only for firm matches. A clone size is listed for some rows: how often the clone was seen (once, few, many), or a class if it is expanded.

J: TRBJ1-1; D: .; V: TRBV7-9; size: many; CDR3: CASSANRPAMNTEAFF; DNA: TGTGCCAGCAGCGCTAATAGACCCGCCATGAACACTGAAGCTTTCTTT
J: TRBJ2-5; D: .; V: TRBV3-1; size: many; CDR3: CASSQRPGEETQYF; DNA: TGTGCCAGCAGCCAAAGGCCTGGAGAAGAGACCCAGTACTTC
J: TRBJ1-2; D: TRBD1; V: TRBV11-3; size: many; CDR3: CASSRIEDRGFYGYTF; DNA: TGTGCCAGCAGCCGCATAGAGGACAGGGGGTTCTATGGCTACACCTTC
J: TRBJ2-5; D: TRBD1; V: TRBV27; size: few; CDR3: CASRGSTGKQTQYF; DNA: TGTGCCAGCAGGGGATCGACAGGGAAACAGACCCAGTACTTC
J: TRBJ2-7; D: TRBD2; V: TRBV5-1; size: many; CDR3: CASSGKEGGSWYEQYF; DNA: TGCGCCAGCAGCGGGAAAGAGGGCGGGAGTTGGTACGAGCAGTACTTC
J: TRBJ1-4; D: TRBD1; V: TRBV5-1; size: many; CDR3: CASSPGQNEKLFF; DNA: TGCGCCAGCAGCCCGGGACAGAATGAAAAACTGTTTTTT
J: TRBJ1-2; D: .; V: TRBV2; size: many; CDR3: CASTKPFYGYTF; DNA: TGTGCCAGCACTAAACCCTTCTATGGCTACACCTTC
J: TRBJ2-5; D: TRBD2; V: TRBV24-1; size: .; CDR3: CATSDLGSASGRASVGETQYF; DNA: TGTGCCACCAGTGATTTAGGTAGTGCTAGCGGGAGGGCCAGTGTGGGAGAGACCCAGTACTTC
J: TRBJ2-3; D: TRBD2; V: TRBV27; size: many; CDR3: CASSGGTSGGPTSTDTQYF; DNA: TGTGCCAGCAGTGGGGGGACTAGCGGGGGGCCCACTAGCACAGATACGCAGTATTTT
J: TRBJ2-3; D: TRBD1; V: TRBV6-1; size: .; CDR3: CASSSTGAFTDTQYF; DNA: TGTGCCAGCAGTTCGACAGGGGCCTTTACAGATACGCAGTATTTT
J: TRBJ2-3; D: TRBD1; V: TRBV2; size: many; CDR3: CASSPDRGRRDTQYF; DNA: TGTGCCAGCAGTCCGGACAGGGGCCGAAGAGATACGCAGTATTTT
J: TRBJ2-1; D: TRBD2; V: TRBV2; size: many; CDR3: CASSILGRSEQFF; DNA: TGTGCCAGCAGTATACTCGGGAGGAGTGAGCAGTTCTTC
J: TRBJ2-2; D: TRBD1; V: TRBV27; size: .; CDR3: CASSLGTGGATGELFF; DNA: TGTGCCAGCAGTCTAGGGACAGGGGGCGCAACCGGGGAGCTGTTTTTT
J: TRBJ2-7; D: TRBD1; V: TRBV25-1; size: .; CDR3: CASSAGTATGLPYEQYF; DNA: TGTGCCAGCAGTGCGGGGACAGCGACCGGCCTTCCCTACGAGCAGTACTTC
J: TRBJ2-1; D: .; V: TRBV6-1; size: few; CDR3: CASSRRGDEQFF; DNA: TGTGCCAGCTCGAGGAGGGGGGATGAGCAGTTCTTC
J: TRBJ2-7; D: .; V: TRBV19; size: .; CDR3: CASTSGAGYEQYF; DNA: TGTGCCAGTACCTCGGGGGCCGGGTACGAGCAGTACTTC
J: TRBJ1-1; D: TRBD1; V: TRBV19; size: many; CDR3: CASSTNDRGEAFF; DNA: TGTGCCAGTAGTACCAACGACAGGGGCGAAGCTTTCTTT
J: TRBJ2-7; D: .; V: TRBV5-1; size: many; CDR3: CASSWDSLISYEQYF; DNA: TGCGCCAGCAGCTGGGACTCACTAATCTCCTACGAGCAGTACTTC
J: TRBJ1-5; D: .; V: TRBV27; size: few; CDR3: CASRRWDSNQPQHF; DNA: TGTGCCAGCAGGCGATGGGACAGCAATCAGCCCCAGCATTTT
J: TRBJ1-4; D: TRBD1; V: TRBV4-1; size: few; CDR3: CASSQTITPGQGAEKLFF; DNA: TGCGCCAGCAGCCAAACAATCACACCGGGACAGGGAGCTGAAAAACTGTTTTTT
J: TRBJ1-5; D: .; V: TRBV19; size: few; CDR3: CASSYTRGGGQPQHF; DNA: TGTGCCAGTAGTTACACTCGGGGGGGCGGTCAGCCCCAGCATTTT
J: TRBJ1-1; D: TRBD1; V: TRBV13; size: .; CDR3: CASSFWIDRELAFF; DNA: TGTGCCAGCAGCTTTTGGATAGACAGGGAATTGGCTTTCTTT
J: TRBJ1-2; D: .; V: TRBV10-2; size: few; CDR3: CASSDSQANYGYTF; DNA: TGCGCCAGCAGTGACTCGCAGGCTAACTATGGCTACACCTTC
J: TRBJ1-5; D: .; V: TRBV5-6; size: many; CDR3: CASSFFGSGGGQPQHF; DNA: TGTGCCAGCAGCTTCTTTGGATCCGGTGGGGGCCAGCCCCAGCATTTT
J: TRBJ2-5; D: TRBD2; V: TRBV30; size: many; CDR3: CAWSVPGGGQETQYF; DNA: TGTGCCTGGAGTGTACCGGGCGGGGGGCAAGAGACCCAGTACTTC
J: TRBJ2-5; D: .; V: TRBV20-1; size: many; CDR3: CSARGSLIQETQYF; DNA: TGCAGTGCTAGAGGGTCCCTGATCCAAGAGACCCAGTACTTC